This entry lists 12 T cell receptor beta chains sequenced from one sample in a study of regulatory T cells in long-lasting Graves disease. Time point of the sample: persistent/refractory GD, antithyroid drugs over 5 years with positive TRAb. The TCR library used RNA extracted from PBMCs. Sequencing libraries for TCR beta were prepared with iRepertoire HTBI primers and Arm-PCR of CDR3 regions. One entry per CDR3 protein results from TCRdb running MiXCR on the multiplex PCR reads. The sample has about 470,000 distinct CDR3 sequences, roughly 20% seen once. The sample here was peripheral blood mononuclear cells (PBMCs), taken when the disease was refractory, from a patient treated with antithyroid drugs. The source of these receptors is a female donor with Graves disease.

The rearrangement uses TRBV29-1 and TRBJ2-5; 11 bases agree with TRBD2. The V segment lost 2 bases and the J segment 5 bases; nucleotides outside the gene matches: 7. The CDR3 has 15 amino acids. The germline gives CDR1 SQVTM, CDR2 ANQGSEA. The DNA of the CDR3 is TGCAGCGTTGAAAGAACTAGCGGGAGCAGGGAGACCCAGTACTTC. This gives the protein CSVERTSGSRETQYF.

This clonotype was recorded a few times. The chain has TRBV7-8 and TRBJ2-4; tentatively, D is TRBD1 or TRBD2 (5 bases each). The CDR3 runs 16 residues. Germline CDR1 is SGHVS and CDR2 is FQNEAQ. Trimming took 6 bases from V and 6 from J, leaving 21 bases between them. CDR3 protein: CASRGEGIGAGNIQYF. The DNA for the CDR3 is TGTGCCAGCAGGGGAGAGGGGATCGGGGCTGGAAACATTCAGTACTTC.

This clonotype was counted ten times or more. J is TRBJ1-4 and V is TRBV3-1, with 7 bases aligning to TRBD1. The CDR3 runs to 13 residues. V was clipped by 4 bases and J by 13 bases; unmatched bases: 9. The V gene's germline CDR1 is LGHDT and CDR2 YNNKEL (reference sequence). As DNA, the CDR3 is TGTGCCAGCAGCCCCGCCGACGGGGACAGACTGTTTTTT. Its protein is CASSPADGDRLFF.

The chain has TRBV29-1 and TRBJ2-5; D is unresolved. This CDR3 region has 12 residues. CDR1 is SQVTM and CDR2 is ANQGSEA in the germline V gene. V was shortened by 4 bases and J by 4 bases, with 10 bases between the two germline ends. As DNA, the CDR3 is TGCAGCGTTGCTTGGCCTTTAGAGACCCAGTACTTC. The encoded protein is CSVAWPLETQYF.

The J gene is TRBJ2-2, the V gene TRBV7-8; 7 bases line up with TRBD1. Germline assignment: CDR1 SGHVS and CDR2 FQNEAQ. Trimming at V came to 4 bases and at J to 7 bases, leaving 3 bases not matched to a gene. CDR3 length: 13 amino acids. The CDR3 spells CASSSTGVGELFF. The CDR3 nucleotides are TGTGCCAGCAGCTCCACAGGGGTCGGGGAGCTGTTTTTT.

At least ten counts were recorded for this clonotype. The chain carries TRBV28 and TRBJ1-1; possibly TRBD1 for D (5 bases). Trimming stripped 5 bases from V and 1 base from J, with 20 bases between. Germline V gene lookup returns CDR1 MDHEN and CDR2 SYDVKM. The CDR3 loop spans 17 amino acids. As DNA, the CDR3 is TGTGCCAGCAGTACCCTCCTTGGGGGTTCCAGGAACACTGAAGCTTTCTTT. The encoded protein is CASSTLLGGSRNTEAFF.

This clonotype appeared many times. The rearrangement links TRBV10-3 to TRBJ2-7, with no clear D. Trimming left V 3 bases short and J 2 bases short, with 11 bases between. The CDR3 has 14 amino acids. Germline loops: CDR1 ENHRY, CDR2 SYGVKD. CDR3 nucleotides: TGTGCCATCAGTGAAGAGAACAGTCCCTACGAGCAGTACTTC. It is translated as CAISEENSPYEQYF.

J is TRBJ1-3 and V is TRBV7-3; the D gene is possibly TRBD1 (5 bases). Deletions cut 2 bases from V and 2 bases from J, with 16 bases between. CDR3 length equals 17 residues. CDR1 SGHTA and CDR2 FQGTGA come from the germline V gene. In nucleotides, the CDR3 is TGTGCCAGCAGCTTAGGGCCCCGGGGACGAGCTGGAAACACCATATATTTT. Protein product: CASSLGPRGRAGNTIYF.

The table lists this clonotype with many counts. V usage is TRBV11-2 and J usage is TRBJ1-1; D gene ambiguous. The germline V gene encodes CDR1 SGHAT and CDR2 FQNNGV. The V end lost 5 bases, the J end lost 0 bases, and 13 bases lay between the germline ends. The CDR3 consists of 15 residues. CDR3: CASSLMAGLNTEAFF. CDR3 coding DNA: TGTGCCAGCAGCCTGATGGCGGGATTGAACACTGAAGCTTTCTTT.

Concerning this clonotype: Here the CDR3 omits its conserved ending phenylalanine or tryptophan, so a read error is the likely source. J is TRBJ1-1 and V is TRBV18; D is undetermined. Germline assignment: CDR1 KGHSH and CDR2 LQKENI. The CDR3 length is 11 residues. Between the trimmed V and J ends, which lost 2 bases and 6 bases, there was a span of 4 bases. CDR3 bases: TGTGCCAGCTCACCAGGGGCTGAAGCTTTCCTT. It codes for CASSPGAEAFL.

V is TRBV10-3 and J is TRBJ2-2; the D gene could be TRBD1 or TRBD2 (5 bases each). The germline gives CDR1 ENHRY, CDR2 SYGVKD. This CDR3 spans 14 amino acids. V dropped 7 bases and J dropped 4 bases, with 13 bases sitting between them. The DNA for the CDR3 is TGTGCCATCAAGTTGGCAGGGACCACCGGGGAGCTGTTTTTT. Translation: CAIKLAGTTGELFF.

This clonotype has more than one count but fewer than ten. The chain employs TRBV20-1 and TRBJ1-2; tentative D call: TRBD1 (6 bases). CDR1 and CDR2 (germline): DFQATT, SNEGSKA (reference sequence). The CDR3 spans 13 residues. The ends were cut back, 2 bases at V and 8 bases at J, with 15 bases in the middle. The CDR3, as DNA: TGCAGTGCTAGAATTAGGACAGTGAAAGGCTACACCTTC. It encodes CSARIRTVKGYTF.